A selection of T cell receptor beta chains follows, all from one sample in a study of high-grade serous ovarian cancer treatment subgroups. Assay used: immunoSEQ multiplex PCR; TCRdb lists only in-frame clones, some missing. The sample shows more than 15,000 clones, around 79% of them seen only once. Sample: tumor tissue. These receptors originate from a human donor with high-grade serous ovarian cancer. Both conserved end residues are trimmed from each CDR3. A D gene is named only where the DNA matches it firmly.

j_gene,d_gene,v_gene,CDR3aa
TRBJ2-4,TRBD1,TRBV7-9,ASSSSPGQRQKNIQY
TRBJ1-2,NA,TRBV5-6,ASSLEGTGYGYT
TRBJ2-3,NA,TRBV2,ASSERAQGPDTQY
TRBJ2-3,TRBD2,TRBV4-1,ASSQELAGGGDTQY
TRBJ2-1,NA,TRBV27,ASGRRGGPYNEQF
TRBJ2-2,TRBD1,TRBV10-3,AITPGGPGELF
TRBJ2-1,NA,TRBV6-4,ASSPTPDTNEQF
TRBJ1-1,TRBD1,TRBV7-9,ASTQQGARTEAF
TRBJ1-5,NA,TRBV29-1,SVVVNGLDQPQH
TRBJ2-7,NA,TRBV10-3,AIRSAEATYEQY
TRBJ2-1,TRBD2,TRBV7-2,ASSLMWTSGNEQF
TRBJ2-4,NA,TRBV7-9,ASSLREKNIQY
TRBJ2-2,NA,TRBV15,ATSRDYEKANTGELF
TRBJ2-1,TRBD1,TRBV6-5,ASSLTGNAYNEQF
TRBJ1-1,TRBD1,TRBV2,ASSGRGKNTEAF
TRBJ2-1,TRBD2,TRBV11-2,ASSLDQREGLREQF
TRBJ2-3,NA,TRBV4-2,ASSHSFRGTTEDTQY
TRBJ2-3,NA,TRBV7-8,ASSLGYPAADTQY
TRBJ1-1,NA,TRBV19,ASSVDWGANTEAF
TRBJ2-3,NA,TRBV5-5,ASSLSDRTDTQY
TRBJ2-3,TRBD2,TRBV10-3,AISDSRGAGGVNTQY
TRBJ2-2,TRBD2,TRBV9,ASSPGLAVNTGELF
TRBJ2-1,NA,TRBV7-2,ASSLGFTVYNEQF
TRBJ2-5,NA,TRBV30,ASRGEGDWTQY
TRBJ2-7,TRBD1,TRBV14,ASSLTDRTSYEQY
TRBJ2-2,NA,TRBV19,ASSFLTVNTGELF
TRBJ1-1,NA,TRBV19,ASSIDHREMNTEAF
TRBJ2-1,NA,TRBV12-1,ASSPLVSGRSNNEQF
TRBJ2-7,TRBD2,TRBV27,ASSLYGTSEVYEQY
TRBJ1-1,NA,TRBV30,AWDAILNTEAF
TRBJ2-7,NA,TRBV18,ASSPPGRDSYEQY
TRBJ2-1,TRBD1,TRBV11-2,ASSPPGQGFYNEQF
TRBJ2-7,NA,TRBV27,ASRNPGLGTYEQY
TRBJ2-4,NA,TRBV19,ASSPGPSRAKNIQY
TRBJ2-1,NA,TRBV5-6,ASKQAGTYNEQF
TRBJ2-1,TRBD1,TRBV28,ASFGTGGFYEQF
TRBJ1-5,NA,TRBV27,ASSLVDPGGPQH
TRBJ1-1,TRBD1,TRBV7-2,ASSLDRGWTEAF
TRBJ2-1,TRBD2,TRBV7-2,ASSLGGGYYNEQF
TRBJ2-1,TRBD1,TRBV6-5,ASRPGQGSYNEQF
TRBJ2-7,NA,TRBV19,ASSMGHSYEQY
TRBJ2-2,NA,TRBV5-1,ASSLVGASNTGELF
TRBJ2-7,NA,TRBV4-3,ASSQNIAYEQY
TRBJ1-4,NA,TRBV28,ASSSRFTNEKLF
TRBJ1-4,NA,TRBV7-2,ASSLVAGANREKLF
TRBJ2-5,NA,TRBV19,ASSIGGRKETQY
TRBJ2-7,TRBD1,TRBV7-2,ASTPGTGASYEQY
TRBJ2-1,TRBD2,TRBV27,ASVPTSVSSYNEQF